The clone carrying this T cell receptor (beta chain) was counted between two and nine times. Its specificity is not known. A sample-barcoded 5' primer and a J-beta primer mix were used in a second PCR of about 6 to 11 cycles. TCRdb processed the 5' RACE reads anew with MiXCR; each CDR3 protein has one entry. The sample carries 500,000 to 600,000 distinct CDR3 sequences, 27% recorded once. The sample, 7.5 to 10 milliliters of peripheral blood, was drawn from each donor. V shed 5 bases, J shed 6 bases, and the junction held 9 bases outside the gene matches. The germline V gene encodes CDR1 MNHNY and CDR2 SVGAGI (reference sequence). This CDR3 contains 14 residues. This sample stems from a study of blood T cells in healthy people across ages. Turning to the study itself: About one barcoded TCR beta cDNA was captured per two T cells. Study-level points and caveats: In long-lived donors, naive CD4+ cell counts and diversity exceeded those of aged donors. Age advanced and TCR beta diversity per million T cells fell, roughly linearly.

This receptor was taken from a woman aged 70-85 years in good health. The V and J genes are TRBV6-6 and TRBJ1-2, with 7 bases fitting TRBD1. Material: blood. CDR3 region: CASSPTRDRNGYTF. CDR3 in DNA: TGTGCCAGCAGTCCAACCCGGGACAGAAATGGCTACACCTTC.